This T cell receptor (beta chain) was recorded in a study of Graves' ophthalmopathy and Graves' hyperthyroidism. Study-wide context: Upon initial diagnosis and before any treatment, peripheral blood was collected.

Germline V CDR1 and CDR2: SNHLY, FYNNEI. Trimming took 6 bases from V and 1 from J, leaving 15 bases between them. The CDR3 is made up of 15 amino acids. This clonotype was counted at least ten times. Its antigen is unidentified. Amplification targeted the TCR beta CDR3 regions, with RNA transcripts as the source material. An initial RT-PCR round employing HTBI primers preceded a second-round multiplex PCR. TCRdb ran MiXCR on the multiplex PCR reads and lists one entry per CDR3 protein. Of about 640,000 distinct CDR3 sequences listed, about 40% are singletons. As the starting material, roughly 10 ml of fresh peripheral blood yielded the PBMCs. Findings and caveats of the study: The model's ophthalmopathy progression predictions had less than 71% sensitivity and less than 75% specificity. Blood was where most expanded thyroid clonotypes above 0.001 frequency also turned up.

The chain recombines TRBV2 with TRBJ2-5; no firm D call. The TCR sequence derives from an adult man with Graves' ophthalmopathy. Input material: peripheral blood. The CDR3, as DNA: TGTGCCAGCAGGGTGCTTCCAGGAATCCAAGAGACCCAGTACTTC. It codes for CASRVLPGIQETQYF.